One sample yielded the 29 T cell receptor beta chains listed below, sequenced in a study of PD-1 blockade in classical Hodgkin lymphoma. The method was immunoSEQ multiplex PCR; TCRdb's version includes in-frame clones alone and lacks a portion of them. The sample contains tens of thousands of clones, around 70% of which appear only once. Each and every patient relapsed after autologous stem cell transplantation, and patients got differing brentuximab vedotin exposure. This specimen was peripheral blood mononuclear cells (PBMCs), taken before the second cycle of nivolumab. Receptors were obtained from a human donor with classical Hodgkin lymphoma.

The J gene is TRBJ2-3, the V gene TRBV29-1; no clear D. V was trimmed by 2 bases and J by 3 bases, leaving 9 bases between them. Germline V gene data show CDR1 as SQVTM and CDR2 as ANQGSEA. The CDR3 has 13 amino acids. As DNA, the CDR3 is TGCAGCGTTGAACACGGCAGAACAGATACGCAGTATTTT. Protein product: CSVEHGRTDTQYF.

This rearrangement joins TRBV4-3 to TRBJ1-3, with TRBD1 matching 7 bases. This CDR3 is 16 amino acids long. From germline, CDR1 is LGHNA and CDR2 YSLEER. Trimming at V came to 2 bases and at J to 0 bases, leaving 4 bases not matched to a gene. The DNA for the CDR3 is TGCGCCAGCAGCCAAACACAGGGGAGCTCTGGAAACACCATATATTTT. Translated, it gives CASSQTQGSSGNTIYF.

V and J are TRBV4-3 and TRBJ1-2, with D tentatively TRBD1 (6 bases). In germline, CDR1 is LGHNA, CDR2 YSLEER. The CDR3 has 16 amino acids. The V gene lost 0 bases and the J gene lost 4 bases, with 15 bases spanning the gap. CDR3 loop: CASSQDHGGAGYGYTF. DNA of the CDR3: TGCGCCAGCAGCCAAGACCATGGGGGGGCAGGCTATGGCTACACCTTC.

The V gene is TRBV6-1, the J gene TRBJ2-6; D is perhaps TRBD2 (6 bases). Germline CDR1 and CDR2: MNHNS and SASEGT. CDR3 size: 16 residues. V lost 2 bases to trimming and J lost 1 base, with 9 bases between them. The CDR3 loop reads CASSEFGGSGANVLTF. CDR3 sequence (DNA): TGTGCCAGCAGTGAATTCGGAGGGTCTGGGGCCAACGTCCTGACTTTC.

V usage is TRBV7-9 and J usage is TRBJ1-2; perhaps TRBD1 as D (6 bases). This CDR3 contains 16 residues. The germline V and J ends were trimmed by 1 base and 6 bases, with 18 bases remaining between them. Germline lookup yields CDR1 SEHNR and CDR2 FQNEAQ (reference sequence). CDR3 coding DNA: TGTGCCAGCAGCTTAGTTACGGGGGCTAGGGTAGATGGCTACACCTTC. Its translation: CASSLVTGARVDGYTF. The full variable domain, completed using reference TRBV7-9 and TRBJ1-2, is DTGVSQNPRHKITKRGQNVTFRCDPISEHNRLYWYRQTLGQGPEFLTYFQNEAQLEKSRLLSDRFSAERPKGSFSTLEIQRTEQGDSAMYLCASSLVTGARVDGYTFGSGTRLTVV.

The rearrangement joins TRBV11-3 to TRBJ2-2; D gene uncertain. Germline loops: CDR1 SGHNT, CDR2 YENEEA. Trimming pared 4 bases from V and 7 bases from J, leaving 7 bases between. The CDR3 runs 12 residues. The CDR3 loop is CASSSKRGELFF. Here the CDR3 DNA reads TGTGCCAGCAGCTCCAAGCGCGGGGAGCTGTTTTTT.

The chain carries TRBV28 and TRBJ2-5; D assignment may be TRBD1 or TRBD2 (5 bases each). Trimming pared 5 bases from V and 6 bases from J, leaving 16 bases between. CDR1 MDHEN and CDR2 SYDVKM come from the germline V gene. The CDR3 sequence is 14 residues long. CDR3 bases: TGTGCCAGCAGTCCCGGGACCGGACCTCAGACCCAGTACTTC. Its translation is CASSPGTGPQTQYF.

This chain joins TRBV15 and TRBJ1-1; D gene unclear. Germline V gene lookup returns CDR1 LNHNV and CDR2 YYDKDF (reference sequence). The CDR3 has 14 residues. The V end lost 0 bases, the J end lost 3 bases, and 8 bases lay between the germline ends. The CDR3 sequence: CATSRDFRDTEAFF. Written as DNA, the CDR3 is TGTGCCACCAGCAGAGATTTCCGGGACACTGAAGCTTTCTTT.

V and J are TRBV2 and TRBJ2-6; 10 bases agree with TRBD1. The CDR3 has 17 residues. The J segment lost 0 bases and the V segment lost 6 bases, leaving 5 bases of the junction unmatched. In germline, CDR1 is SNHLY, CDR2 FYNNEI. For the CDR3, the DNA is TGTGCCAGCAGAGGCTGGACAGGGGGCTCTGGGGCCAACGTCCTGACTTTC. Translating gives CASRGWTGGSGANVLTF.

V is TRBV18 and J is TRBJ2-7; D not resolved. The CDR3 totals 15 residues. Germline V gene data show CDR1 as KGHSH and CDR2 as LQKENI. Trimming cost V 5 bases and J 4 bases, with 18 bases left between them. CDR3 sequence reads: CASSAPGPRGYEQYF. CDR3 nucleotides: TGTGCCAGCTCAGCTCCGGGTCCCCGTGGGTACGAGCAGTACTTC.

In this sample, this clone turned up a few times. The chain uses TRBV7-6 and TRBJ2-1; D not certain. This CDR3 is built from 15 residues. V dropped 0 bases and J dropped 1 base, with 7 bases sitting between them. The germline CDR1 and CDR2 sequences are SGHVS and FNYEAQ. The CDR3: CASSLAGISYNEQFF. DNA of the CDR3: TGTGCCAGCAGCTTAGCAGGGATTTCCTACAATGAGCAGTTCTTC.

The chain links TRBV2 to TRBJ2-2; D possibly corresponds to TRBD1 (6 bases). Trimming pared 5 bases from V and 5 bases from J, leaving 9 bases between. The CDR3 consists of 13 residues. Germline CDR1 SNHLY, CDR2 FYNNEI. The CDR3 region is CASSRGGTGELFF. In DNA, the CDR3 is TGTGCCAGCAGTCGAGGGGGAACCGGGGAGCTGTTTTTT.

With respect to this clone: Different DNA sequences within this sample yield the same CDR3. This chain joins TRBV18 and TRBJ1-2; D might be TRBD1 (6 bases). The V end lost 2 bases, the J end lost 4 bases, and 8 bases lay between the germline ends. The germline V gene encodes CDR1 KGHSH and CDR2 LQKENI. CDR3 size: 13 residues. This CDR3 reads CASSPGGSYGYTF. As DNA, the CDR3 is TGTGCCAGCTCACCAGGGGGCAGCTATGGCTACACCTTC.

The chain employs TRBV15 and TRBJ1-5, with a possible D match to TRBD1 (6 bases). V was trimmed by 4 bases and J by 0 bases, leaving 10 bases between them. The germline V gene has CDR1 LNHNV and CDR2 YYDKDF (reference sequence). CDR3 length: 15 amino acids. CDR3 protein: CATSKATGSNQPQHF. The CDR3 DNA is TGTGCCACCAGCAAGGCGACAGGTAGCAATCAGCCCCAGCATTTT.

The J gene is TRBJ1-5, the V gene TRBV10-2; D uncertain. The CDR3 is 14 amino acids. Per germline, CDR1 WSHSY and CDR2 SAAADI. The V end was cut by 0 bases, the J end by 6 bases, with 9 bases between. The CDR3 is CASSESSVLQPQHF. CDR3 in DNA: TGCGCCAGCAGTGAGTCTTCTGTTCTTCAGCCCCAGCATTTT.

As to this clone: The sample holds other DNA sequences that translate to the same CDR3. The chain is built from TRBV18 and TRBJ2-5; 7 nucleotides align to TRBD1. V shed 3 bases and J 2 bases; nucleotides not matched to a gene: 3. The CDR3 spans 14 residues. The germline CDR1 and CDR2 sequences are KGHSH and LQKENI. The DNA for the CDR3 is TGTGCCAGCTCACCGGGACAGTATCAAGAGACCCAGTACTTC. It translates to CASSPGQYQETQYF.

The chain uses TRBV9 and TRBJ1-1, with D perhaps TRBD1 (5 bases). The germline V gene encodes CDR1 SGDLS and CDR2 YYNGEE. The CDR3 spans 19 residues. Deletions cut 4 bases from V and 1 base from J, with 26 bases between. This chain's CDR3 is CASSLRDMDGAIGNTEAFF. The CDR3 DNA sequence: TGTGCCAGCAGCTTACGAGACATGGATGGGGCGATCGGGAACACTGAAGCTTTCTTT.

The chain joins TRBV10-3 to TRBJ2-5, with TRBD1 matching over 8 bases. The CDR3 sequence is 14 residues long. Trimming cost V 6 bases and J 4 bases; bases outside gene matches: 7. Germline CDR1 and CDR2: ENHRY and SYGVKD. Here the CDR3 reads CAISKTTGAETQYF. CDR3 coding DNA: TGTGCCATCAGCAAAACGACAGGGGCAGAGACCCAGTACTTC.

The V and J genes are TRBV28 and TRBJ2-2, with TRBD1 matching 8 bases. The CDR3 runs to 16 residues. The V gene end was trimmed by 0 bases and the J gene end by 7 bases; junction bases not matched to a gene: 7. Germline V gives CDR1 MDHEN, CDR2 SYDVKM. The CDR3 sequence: CASSLWGRGQVGELFF. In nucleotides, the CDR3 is TGTGCCAGCAGTTTATGGGGCAGGGGGCAGGTCGGGGAGCTGTTTTTT.

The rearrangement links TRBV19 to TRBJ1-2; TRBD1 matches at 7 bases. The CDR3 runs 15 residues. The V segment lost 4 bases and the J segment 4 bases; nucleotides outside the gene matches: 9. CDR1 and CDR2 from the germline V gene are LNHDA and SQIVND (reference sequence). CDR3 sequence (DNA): TGTGCCAGTAGTACTGGACAGGTAGGAGGCTATGGCTACACCTTC. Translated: CASSTGQVGGYGYTF.

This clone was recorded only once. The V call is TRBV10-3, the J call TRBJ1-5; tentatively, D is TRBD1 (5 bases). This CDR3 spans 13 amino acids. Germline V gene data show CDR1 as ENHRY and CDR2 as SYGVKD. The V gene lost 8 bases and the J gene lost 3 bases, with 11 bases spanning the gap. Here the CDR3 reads CAIRQYDNQPQHF. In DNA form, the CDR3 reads TGTGCCATCCGACAGTATGACAATCAGCCCCAGCATTTT.

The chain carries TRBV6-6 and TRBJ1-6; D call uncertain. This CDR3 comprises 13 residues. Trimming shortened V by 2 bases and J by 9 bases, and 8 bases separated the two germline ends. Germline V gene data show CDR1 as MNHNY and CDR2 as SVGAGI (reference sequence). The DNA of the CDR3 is TGTGCCAGCAGTTACGATCCGGGTTCACCCCTCCACTTT. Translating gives CASSYDPGSPLHF.

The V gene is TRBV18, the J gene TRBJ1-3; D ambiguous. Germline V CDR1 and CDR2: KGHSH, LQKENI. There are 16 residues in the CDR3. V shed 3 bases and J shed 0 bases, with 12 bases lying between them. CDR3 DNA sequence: TGTGCCAGCTCACCCGTCGTTGGCATCTCTGGAAACACCATATATTTT. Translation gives CASSPVVGISGNTIYF.

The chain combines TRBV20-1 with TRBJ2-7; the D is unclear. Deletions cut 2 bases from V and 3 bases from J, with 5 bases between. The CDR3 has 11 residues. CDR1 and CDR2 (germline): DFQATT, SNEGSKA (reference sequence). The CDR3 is CSARRVYEQYF. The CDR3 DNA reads TGCAGTGCTAGACGCGTCTACGAGCAGTACTTC.

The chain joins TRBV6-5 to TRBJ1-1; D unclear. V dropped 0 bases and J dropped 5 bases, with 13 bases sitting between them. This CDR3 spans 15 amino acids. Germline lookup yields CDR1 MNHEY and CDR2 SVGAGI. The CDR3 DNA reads TGTGCCAGCAGTTACTCGAAGTTCGGTAGAACTGAAGCTTTCTTT. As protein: CASSYSKFGRTEAFF.

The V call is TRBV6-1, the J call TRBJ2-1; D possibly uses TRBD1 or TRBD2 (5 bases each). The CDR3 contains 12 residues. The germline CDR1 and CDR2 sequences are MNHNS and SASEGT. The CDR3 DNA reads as TGTGCAACCGCTAGAGGGGTTAATGAGCAGTTCTTC. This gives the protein CATARGVNEQFF.

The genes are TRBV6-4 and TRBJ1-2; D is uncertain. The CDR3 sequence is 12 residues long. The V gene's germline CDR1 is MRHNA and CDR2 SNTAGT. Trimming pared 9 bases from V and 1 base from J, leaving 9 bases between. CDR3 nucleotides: TGTGCCAGTGGACTGTATAACTATGGCTACACCTTC. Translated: CASGLYNYGYTF.

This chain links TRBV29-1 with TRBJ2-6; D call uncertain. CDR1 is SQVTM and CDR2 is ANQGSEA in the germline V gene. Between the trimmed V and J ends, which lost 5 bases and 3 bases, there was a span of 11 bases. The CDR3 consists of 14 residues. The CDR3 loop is CSVLGWDGANVLTF. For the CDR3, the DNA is TGCAGCGTTCTGGGATGGGATGGGGCCAACGTCCTGACTTTC.

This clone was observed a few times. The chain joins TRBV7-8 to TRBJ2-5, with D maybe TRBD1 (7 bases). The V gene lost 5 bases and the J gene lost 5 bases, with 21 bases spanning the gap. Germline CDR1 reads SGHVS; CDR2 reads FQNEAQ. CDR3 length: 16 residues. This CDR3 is CASSQKQGRKVETQYF. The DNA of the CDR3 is TGTGCCAGCAGCCAGAAACAGGGGAGGAAAGTGGAGACCCAGTACTTC. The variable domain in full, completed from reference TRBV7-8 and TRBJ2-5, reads GAGVSQSPRYKVAKRGQDVALRCDPISGHVSLFWYQQALGQGPEFLTYFQNEAQLDKSGLPSDRFFAERPEGSVSTLKIQRTQQEDSAVYLCASSQKQGRKVETQYFGPGTRLLVL.